This T cell receptor (beta chain) was found in a study of cytomegalovirus exposure and HLA in healthy donors. Sequencing was performed with immunoSEQ multiplex PCR; in TCRdb, only in-frame clones are kept and a portion is missing. The sample contains 150,000 to 200,000 clones, roughly 84% of which appear only once. V was cut by 1 base and J by 0 bases, with 10 bases left in between. The length of the CDR3 is 16 residues. From germline, CDR1 is SEHNR and CDR2 FQNEAQ (reference sequence). Study conclusions and caveats: A few CMV-associated chains proved CMV antigen-specific in vitro.

As for this clone: Its antigen is unknown.

The receptor's source is a man between 18 and 35 years old in good health and CMV-seropositive. The chain uses TRBV7-9 and TRBJ1-5; D ambiguous. Sequenced sample: PBMCs. DNA for the CDR3: TGTGCCAGCAGCTTAGAATCGCCAGTTAGCAATCAGCCCCAGCATTTT. Amino acid sequence: CASSLESPVSNQPQHF.